One TCR beta chain is described in this entry. Its antigen remains unidentified. The data belong to a study of memory CD4+ T cells and cytomegalovirus serostatus. The sort gate was single viable CD3+CD4+CD8-CD45RO+ cells for memory CD4+ T cells. V lost 2 bases to trimming and J lost 6 bases, with 25 bases between them. CDR3 size: 18 residues. CDR1 is PRHDT, CDR2 FYEKMQ, per germline (reference sequence). Study outcomes and limitations: The CMV-associated TCR signature appears largely within the CD4+ memory repertoire.

Produced via immunoSEQ multiplex PCR; TCRdb's table is partial and in-frame only. The sample has 84,000 or so clones, around 80% seen once. V is TRBV13 and J is TRBJ1-1; D gene uncertain. The sequence came from an adult in good health and CMV-seronegative. The specimen was memory CD4+ T cells from blood. CDR3 sequence (DNA): TGTGCCAGCAGCTTAAGGCCCCAATTGGCAGGCCATGGGTCTGAAGCTTTCTTT. It is translated as CASSLRPQLAGHGSEAFF.